Listed below are T cell receptor beta chains from one sample, sequenced in a study of shared clonotypes between healthy human individuals. The assay was immunoSEQ multiplex PCR, and TCRdb's table has in-frame clones only and misses some. Seen here are about 2,200,000 clones, 85% to 95% observed once, and the top ten hold around 1.7%. The sequenced material came from naive CD8+ T cells from PBMCs. The receptors were gathered from a man between 18 and 29 years old in good health. Some clones in this sample may be carry-over from other donors' samples. Each CDR3 is given with its conserved first and last residue. A D gene is named only where the DNA matches it firmly. The size of a clone is reported for some rows only, either as once, few or many, or as a class for expanded clones.

j_call: TRBJ2-7; d_call: -; v_call: TRBV5-1; clone_size: -; cdr3_nt: TGCGCCAGCCGACTAGGGACCTCCTACGAGCAGTACTTC; cdr3_aa: CASRLGTSYEQYF
j_call: TRBJ2-7; d_call: -; v_call: TRBV5-4; clone_size: -; cdr3_nt: TGTGCCAGCAGCTTGGCCCAATTTGGCTACGAGCAGTACTTC; cdr3_aa: CASSLAQFGYEQYF
j_call: TRBJ2-1; d_call: -; v_call: TRBV5-1; clone_size: -; cdr3_nt: TGCGCCAGCAGCATTAATGCAAAACTAAGGATGTACAATGAGCAGTTCTTC; cdr3_aa: CASSINAKLRMYNEQFF
j_call: TRBJ2-1; d_call: TRBD2; v_call: TRBV6-1; clone_size: -; cdr3_nt: TGTGCCAGCAGTGAATGGGGCGGGAGCACCTACAATGAGCAGTTCTTC; cdr3_aa: CASSEWGGSTYNEQFF
j_call: TRBJ2-7; d_call: TRBD1; v_call: TRBV5-1; clone_size: -; cdr3_nt: TGCGCCAGCAGCATGACAGGGGGCCCAGAAATCGACGAGCAGTACTTC; cdr3_aa: CASSMTGGPEIDEQYF
j_call: TRBJ1-2; d_call: -; v_call: TRBV18; clone_size: -; cdr3_nt: TGTGCCAGCTCACCCTTTCGAGTGGGGGAAGGGTCATACTATGGCTACACCTTC; cdr3_aa: CASSPFRVGEGSYYGYTF
j_call: TRBJ1-2; d_call: -; v_call: TRBV18; clone_size: -; cdr3_nt: TGTGCCAGCTCACCGAGCGCGGGGGATGACTACACCTTC; cdr3_aa: CASSPSAGDDYTF
j_call: TRBJ1-1; d_call: -; v_call: TRBV11-2; clone_size: -; cdr3_nt: TGTGCCAGCAGCCCGCCCCCCTGGGGGAACACTGAAGCTTTCTTT; cdr3_aa: CASSPPPWGNTEAFF
j_call: TRBJ2-1; d_call: TRBD2; v_call: TRBV9; clone_size: -; cdr3_nt: TGTGCCAGCAGCGTAGGACTAGCGGGAGGACATCCTGACAATGAGCAGTTCTTC; cdr3_aa: CASSVGLAGGHPDNEQFF
j_call: TRBJ1-1; d_call: -; v_call: TRBV28; clone_size: few; cdr3_nt: TGTGCCAGCAGTTTAGGGTGGAACACTGAAGCTTTCTTT; cdr3_aa: CASSLGWNTEAFF
j_call: TRBJ2-1; d_call: -; v_call: TRBV2; clone_size: -; cdr3_nt: TGTGCCAGCCAGCCATCCTACAATGAGCAGTTCTTC; cdr3_aa: CASQPSYNEQFF
j_call: TRBJ2-7; d_call: -; v_call: TRBV11-1; clone_size: -; cdr3_nt: TGTGCCAGCAGCTTAACCGAACGGGGCTCCTACGAGCAGTACTTC; cdr3_aa: CASSLTERGSYEQYF
j_call: TRBJ2-7; d_call: TRBD1; v_call: TRBV27; clone_size: -; cdr3_nt: TGTGCCAGCAGTTTGAGGTCACAGGGGGTGGACGAGCAGTACTTC; cdr3_aa: CASSLRSQGVDEQYF
j_call: TRBJ2-4; d_call: -; v_call: TRBV29-1; clone_size: -; cdr3_nt: TGCAGCGTTGAAGGCGGTCTAACCAAAAACATTCAGTACTTC; cdr3_aa: CSVEGGLTKNIQYF
j_call: TRBJ1-5; d_call: -; v_call: TRBV5-1; clone_size: -; cdr3_nt: TGCGCCAGCAGCTTGGGTCCATCGGGGCGAGGGGTCCTAGGTCCCAATCAGCCCCAGCATTTT; cdr3_aa: CASSLGPSGRGVLGPNQPQHF
j_call: TRBJ2-7; d_call: -; v_call: TRBV9; clone_size: -; cdr3_nt: TGTGCCAGCAGCGTAGAATCCGGGTCGAAGGGGGACGAGCAGTACTTC; cdr3_aa: CASSVESGSKGDEQYF
j_call: TRBJ2-2; d_call: TRBD2; v_call: TRBV28; clone_size: -; cdr3_nt: TGTGCCAGCAGTCCCGTACGACGACTGACTAGCGGGAGGGCCGCCGGGGAGCTGTTTTTT; cdr3_aa: CASSPVRRLTSGRAAGELFF
j_call: TRBJ1-2; d_call: TRBD1; v_call: TRBV28; clone_size: -; cdr3_nt: TGTGCCAGCAGTCCTCCCCCCCCGGACAGGTTCTATGGCTACACCTTC; cdr3_aa: CASSPPPPDRFYGYTF
j_call: TRBJ2-6; d_call: -; v_call: TRBV9; clone_size: -; cdr3_nt: TGTGCCAGCAGCGACAGGGCTGGGGCCAACGTCCTGACTTTC; cdr3_aa: CASSDRAGANVLTF
j_call: TRBJ2-3; d_call: -; v_call: TRBV4-3; clone_size: -; cdr3_nt: TGCGCCAGCAGCCAAGTCAAAGGAGGTCTTGGGACAGATACGCAGTATTTT; cdr3_aa: CASSQVKGGLGTDTQYF
j_call: TRBJ1-1; d_call: -; v_call: TRBV5-4; clone_size: -; cdr3_nt: TGTGCCAGCAGCTTGGGCGGAAGCATGAACACTGAAGCTTTCTTT; cdr3_aa: CASSLGGSMNTEAFF
j_call: TRBJ2-7; d_call: -; v_call: TRBV5-8; clone_size: -; cdr3_nt: TGTGCCAGCAGCTTGGGGGGAACGTACTACGAGCAGTACTTC; cdr3_aa: CASSLGGTYYEQYF
j_call: TRBJ2-1; d_call: -; v_call: TRBV4-1; clone_size: -; cdr3_nt: TGCGCCAGCAGCTCAATTTCTACCCTCCCCTACAATGAGCAGTTCTTC; cdr3_aa: CASSSISTLPYNEQFF
j_call: TRBJ2-2; d_call: -; v_call: TRBV27; clone_size: -; cdr3_nt: TGTGCCAGCACTGGAAGGACCGGGGAGCTGTTTTTT; cdr3_aa: CASTGRTGELFF